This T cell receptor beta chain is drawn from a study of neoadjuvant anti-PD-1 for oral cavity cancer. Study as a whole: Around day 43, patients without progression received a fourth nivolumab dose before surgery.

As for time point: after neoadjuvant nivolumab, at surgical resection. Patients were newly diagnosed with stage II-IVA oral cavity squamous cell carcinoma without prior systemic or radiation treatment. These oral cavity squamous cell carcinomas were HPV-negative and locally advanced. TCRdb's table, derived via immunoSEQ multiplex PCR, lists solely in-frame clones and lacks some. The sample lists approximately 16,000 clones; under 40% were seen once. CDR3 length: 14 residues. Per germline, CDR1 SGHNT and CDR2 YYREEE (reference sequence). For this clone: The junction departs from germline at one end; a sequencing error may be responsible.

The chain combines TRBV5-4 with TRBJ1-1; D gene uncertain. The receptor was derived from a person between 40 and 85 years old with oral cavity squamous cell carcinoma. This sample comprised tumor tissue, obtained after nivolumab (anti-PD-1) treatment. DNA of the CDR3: TGCGCCAGCAGCCAAGATAGAGGGAACACTGAAGCTTTCTTT. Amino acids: CASSQDRGNTEAFF.